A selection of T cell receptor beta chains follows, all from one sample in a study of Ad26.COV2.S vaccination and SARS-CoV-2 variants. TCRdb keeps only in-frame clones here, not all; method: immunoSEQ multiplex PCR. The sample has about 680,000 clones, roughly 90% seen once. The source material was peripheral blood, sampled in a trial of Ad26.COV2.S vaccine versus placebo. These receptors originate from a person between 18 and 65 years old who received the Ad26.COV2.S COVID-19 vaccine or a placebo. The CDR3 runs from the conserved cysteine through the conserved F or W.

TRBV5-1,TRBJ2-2,CASSVQGGPGELFF
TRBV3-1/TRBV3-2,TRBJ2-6,CASSPTPIGSGANVLTF
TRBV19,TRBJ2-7,CASKAGGAGAYEQYF
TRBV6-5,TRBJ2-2,CASRAGPNTGELFF
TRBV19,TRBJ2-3,CASSNRGASSTDTQYF
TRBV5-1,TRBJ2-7,CASSLVPRGSSYEQYF
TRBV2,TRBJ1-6,CASQGGNSPLHF
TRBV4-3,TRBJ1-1,CASSQDWGRDREAFF
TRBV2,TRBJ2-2,CASRGDSETGELFF
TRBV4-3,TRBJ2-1,CASSQVHRGLDNEQFF
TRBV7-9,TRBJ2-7,CASRPFSSNEQYF
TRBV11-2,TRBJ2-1,CASSQTSGGLGEQFF
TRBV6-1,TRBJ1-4,CASSDTLDRFRREKLFF
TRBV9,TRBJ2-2,CASSVDRGYTGELFF
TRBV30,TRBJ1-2,CAWTPGQSNYGYTF
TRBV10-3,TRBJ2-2,CAISEETRGTGELFF
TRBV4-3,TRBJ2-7,CASSQRDTSYEQYF
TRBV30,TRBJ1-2,CAWSVPVREPFNYGYTF
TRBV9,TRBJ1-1,CASSVEGGGIEAFF
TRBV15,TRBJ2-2,CATSPDLGWTGELFF
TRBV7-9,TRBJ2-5,CASSGRGRPQETQYF
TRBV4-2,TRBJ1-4,CASSPWGGTNEKLFF
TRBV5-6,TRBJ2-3,CASSGTSGGDTQYF